Listed below are T cell receptor beta chains from one sample, sequenced in a study of T cell responses to AZD1222 COVID-19 vaccine. The assay was immunoSEQ multiplex PCR, and TCRdb's table has in-frame clones only and misses some. The sample includes about 150,000 clones, 91% of them seen just once. The sample was peripheral blood, taken 28 days after the second AZD1222 dose. The receptor set was obtained from an adult who received the AZD1222 COVID-19 vaccine. The CDR3 runs from the conserved cysteine through the conserved F or W. Fields, in order: clone size, D gene, J gene, V gene, CDR3 protein, CDR3 DNA. The D gene is left open where the match is weak. Size values are once, few and many counts, or a class for expanded clones, and some rows have none.

.	.	TRBJ1-2	TRBV5-4	CASSWDPSQGGYTF	TGTGCCAGCAGTTGGGACCCATCCCAGGGGGGCTACACCTTC
.	.	TRBJ2-3	TRBV9	CASSAGLLDTQYF	TGTGCCAGCAGCGCCGGACTACTAGATACGCAGTATTTT
.	.	TRBJ1-2	TRBV30	CAWTPLNYGYTF	TGTGCCTGGACCCCCCTGAACTATGGCTACACCTTC
.	.	TRBJ1-5	TRBV6-2/TRBV6-3	CASSYWGGKQPQHF	TGTGCCAGCAGTTACTGGGGCGGGAAACAGCCCCAGCATTTT
.	.	TRBJ1-1	TRBV20-1	CSASELDRHTEAFF	TGCAGTGCTAGTGAACTAGACAGGCACACTGAAGCTTTCTTT
.	.	TRBJ1-4	TRBV6-5	CASSYGEKLFF	TGTGCCAGCAGTTACGGGGAAAAACTGTTTTTT
.	.	TRBJ1-3	TRBV21-1	CASSKATREKTGNTIYF	TGTGCCAGCAGCAAAGCCACCAGAGAGAAAACTGGAAACACCATATATTTT
.	.	TRBJ2-7	TRBV11-2	CASSVLAVYEQYF	TGTGCCAGCAGCGTCCTAGCAGTCTACGAGCAGTACTTC
.	.	TRBJ2-1	TRBV18	CASSLLADEQFF	TGTGCCAGCTCCTTATTGGCGGATGAGCAGTTCTTC
.	.	TRBJ2-1	TRBV5-4	CASSRPVGEQFF	TGTGCCAGCAGCCGCCCGGTCGGTGAGCAGTTCTTC
.	TRBD2	TRBJ2-4	TRBV10-3	CAIRPGLAGGDIQYF	TGTGCCATCAGGCCGGGACTAGCGGGGGGTGACATTCAGTACTTC
few	TRBD2	TRBJ2-3	TRBV2	CASVEGLATDTQYF	TGTGCCAGCGTTGAGGGACTAGCGACAGATACGCAGTATTTT
.	TRBD2	TRBJ2-2	TRBV5-4	CASSPPPGLFSGTGELFF	TGTGCCAGCAGCCCGCCTCCGGGACTATTCTCAGGGACCGGGGAGCTGTTTTTT
.	.	TRBJ2-2	TRBV20-1	CSARGTGELFF	TGCAGTGCGAGAGGCACCGGGGAGCTGTTTTTT
once	.	TRBJ1-2	TRBV10-3	CAISPRGTLNYGYTF	TGTGCCATCAGCCCCCGGGGGACCCTTAACTATGGCTACACCTTC
.	.	TRBJ1-2	TRBV10-3	CATEESSNYGYTF	TGTGCCACCGAGGAAAGTTCTAACTATGGCTACACCTTC
.	.	TRBJ2-7	TRBV3-1/TRBV3-2	CASKPGSDLIDEQYF	TGTGCCAGCAAGCCAGGGTCGGATCTTATCGACGAGCAGTACTTC
.	TRBD2	TRBJ2-1	TRBV10-3	CAIGATSGGNNEQFF	TGTGCCATCGGAGCTACTAGCGGAGGAAACAATGAGCAGTTCTTC
once	.	TRBJ2-5	TRBV6-5	CASSYTGGAGETQYF	TGTGCCAGCAGCTATACCGGCGGGGCCGGTGAGACCCAGTACTTC
.	.	TRBJ2-1	TRBV15	CATSRRLGDRFF	TGTGCCACCAGCAGGCGTTTGGGTGATCGGTTCTTC
once	.	TRBJ1-5	TRBV18	CASSATRQPQHF	TGTGCCAGCTCAGCGACTCGTCAGCCCCAGCATTTT
.	.	TRBJ1-4	TRBV6-5	CASSRGPRVGKKLFF	TGTGCCAGCAGTCGAGGGCCCCGGGTCGGTAAAAAACTGTTTTTT
.	.	TRBJ1-1	TRBV14	CASSQEAFF	TGTGCCAGCAGCCAGGAAGCTTTCTTT
.	.	TRBJ2-1	TRBV9	CASSVKGEQFF	TGTGCCAGCAGCGTTAAGGGTGAGCAGTTCTTC
.	.	TRBJ1-1	TRBV19	CASSILGRVAFF	TGTGCCAGTAGTATATTGGGACGGGTAGCTTTCTTT
.	.	TRBJ1-5	TRBV5-6	CASSHRTSNQPQHF	TGTGCCAGCAGCCACCGGACTTCTAATCAGCCCCAGCATTTT
.	.	TRBJ1-5	TRBV19	CASSIVAGRMSNQPQHF	TGTGCCAGTAGTATAGTAGCGGGACGGATGAGCAATCAGCCCCAGCATTTT
.	TRBD2	TRBJ2-7	TRBV7-9	CASSFSGSAGGTYEQYF	TGTGCCAGCAGCTTTTCCGGTAGTGCGGGGGGGACCTACGAGCAGTACTTC
.	.	TRBJ1-1	TRBV7-8	CASSLATGGLEAFF	TGTGCCAGCAGCTTAGCGACGGGAGGCCTTGAAGCTTTCTTT
.	TRBD2	TRBJ2-1	TRBV18	CASSSSGGGNEQFF	TGTGCCAGCTCTTCTAGCGGGGGAGGAAATGAGCAGTTCTTC
.	.	TRBJ2-5	TRBV27	CASSFRLGGETQYF	TGTGCCAGCAGTTTCAGACTAGGGGGAGAGACCCAGTACTTC
.	.	TRBJ1-1	TRBV5-1	CASSSGAGMNTEAFF	TGCGCCAGCAGTTCAGGGGCGGGCATGAACACTGAAGCTTTCTTT